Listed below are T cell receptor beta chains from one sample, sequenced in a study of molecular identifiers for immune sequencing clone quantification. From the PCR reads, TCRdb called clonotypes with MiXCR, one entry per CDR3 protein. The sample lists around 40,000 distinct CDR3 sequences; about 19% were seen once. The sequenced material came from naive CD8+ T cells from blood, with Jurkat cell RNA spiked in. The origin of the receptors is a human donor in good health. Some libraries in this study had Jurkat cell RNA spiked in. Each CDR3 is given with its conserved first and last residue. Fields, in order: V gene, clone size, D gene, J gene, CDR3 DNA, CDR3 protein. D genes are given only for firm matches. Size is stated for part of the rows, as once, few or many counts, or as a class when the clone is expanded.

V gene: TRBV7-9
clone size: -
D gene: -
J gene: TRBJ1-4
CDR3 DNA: TGTGCCAGCAGCAGAAGCTTGTATTCGAATGAAAAACTGTTTTTT
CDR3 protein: CASSRSLYSNEKLFF

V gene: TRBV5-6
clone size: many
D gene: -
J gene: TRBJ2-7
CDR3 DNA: TGTGCCAGCAGCTTGTCCCAGGGGAGCAACGAGCAGTACTTC
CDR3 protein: CASSLSQGSNEQYF

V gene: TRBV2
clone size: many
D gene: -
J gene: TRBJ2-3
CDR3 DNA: TGTGCCAGCAGTTCATCGACAGAGGATTTCACAGATACGCAGTATTTT
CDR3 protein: CASSSSTEDFTDTQYF

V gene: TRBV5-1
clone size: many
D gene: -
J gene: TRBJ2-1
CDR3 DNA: TGCGCCAGCAAAGGGCAGTTCTTC
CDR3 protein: CASKGQFF

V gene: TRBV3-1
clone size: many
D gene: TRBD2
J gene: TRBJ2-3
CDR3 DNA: TGTGCCAGCAGCCACGTAGCGGGGGATCCCACAGATACGCAGTATTTT
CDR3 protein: CASSHVAGDPTDTQYF

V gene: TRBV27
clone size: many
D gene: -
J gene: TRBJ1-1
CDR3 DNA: TGTGCCAGCAGTCCCCTGGAGGCGTCGAACACTGAAGCTTTCTTT
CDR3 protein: CASSPLEASNTEAFF

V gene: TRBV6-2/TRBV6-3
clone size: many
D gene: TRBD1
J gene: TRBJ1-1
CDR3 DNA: TGTGCCAGCAGGGACAGGCTTGAAGCTTTCTTT
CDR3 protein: CASRDRLEAFF

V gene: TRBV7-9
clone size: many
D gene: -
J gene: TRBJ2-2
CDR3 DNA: TGTGCCAGCAGCCCCCTTTCCGGGGAGCTGTTTTTT
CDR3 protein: CASSPLSGELFF

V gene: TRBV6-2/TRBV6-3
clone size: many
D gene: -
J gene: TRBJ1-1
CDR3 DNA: TGTGCCAGCAGGGGCTACAGGGTCTGGAACACTGAAGCTTTCTTT
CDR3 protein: CASRGYRVWNTEAFF

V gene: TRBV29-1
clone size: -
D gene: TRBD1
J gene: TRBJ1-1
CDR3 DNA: TGCAGCTCACCACAGGGGGACGGGGTGGTGGACACTGAAGCTTTCTTT
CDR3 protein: CSSPQGDGVVDTEAFF

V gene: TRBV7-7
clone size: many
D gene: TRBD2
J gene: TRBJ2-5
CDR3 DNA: TGTGCCAGCAGCTTGACGACTAGCGGGGGCCCGCTATTGGAGACCCAGTACTTC
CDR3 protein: CASSLTTSGGPLLETQYF

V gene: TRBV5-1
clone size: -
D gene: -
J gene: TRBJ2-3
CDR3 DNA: TGCGCCAGCAGCTTTAGGCACCCTAGCACAGATACGCAGTATTTT
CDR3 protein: CASSFRHPSTDTQYF

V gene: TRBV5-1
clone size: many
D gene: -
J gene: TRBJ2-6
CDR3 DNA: TGCGCCAGCAGCTTGGCCGTCAGGCCATCTGGGGCCAACGTCCTGACTTTC
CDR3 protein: CASSLAVRPSGANVLTF

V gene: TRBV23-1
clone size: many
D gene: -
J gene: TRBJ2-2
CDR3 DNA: TGCGCCAGCACCCAAGAGCTGGACACGAGGAACACCGGGGAGCTGTTTTTT
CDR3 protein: CASTQELDTRNTGELFF

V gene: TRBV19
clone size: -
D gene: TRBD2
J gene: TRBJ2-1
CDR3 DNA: TGTGCCAGTAGTATATTGGCGGGAGGGCCGAATGAGCAGTTCTTC
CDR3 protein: CASSILAGGPNEQFF

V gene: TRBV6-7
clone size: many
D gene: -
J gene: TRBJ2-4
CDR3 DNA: TGTGCCAGCAGTTACATCACAAACGAAGGGGACAAAAACATTCAGTACTTC
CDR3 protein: CASSYITNEGDKNIQYF

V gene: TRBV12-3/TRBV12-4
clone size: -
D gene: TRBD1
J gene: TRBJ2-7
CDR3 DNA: TGTGCCAGCAGTTTAGGACAGGGATTCGAGCAGTACTTC
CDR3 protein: CASSLGQGFEQYF

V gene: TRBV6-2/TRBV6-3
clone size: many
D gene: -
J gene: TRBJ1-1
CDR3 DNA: TGTGCCAGCAGTTACGGGACGATTGAAGCTTTCTTT
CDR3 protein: CASSYGTIEAFF

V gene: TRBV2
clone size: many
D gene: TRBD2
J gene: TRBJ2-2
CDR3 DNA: TGTGCCAGCAGTTTCCACCGACTAGCTGACACCGGGGAGCTGTTTTTT
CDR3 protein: CASSFHRLADTGELFF

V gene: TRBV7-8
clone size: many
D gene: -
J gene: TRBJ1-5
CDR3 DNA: TGTGCCAGCAGCTTAGACGGACGAATTGACAGGTATCAGCCCCAGCATTTT
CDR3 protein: CASSLDGRIDRYQPQHF

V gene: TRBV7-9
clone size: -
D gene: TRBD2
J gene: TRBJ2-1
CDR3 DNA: TGTGCCAGCAGCTTGCCCCTAGCGGGGGAGCAGTTCTTC
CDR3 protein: CASSLPLAGEQFF

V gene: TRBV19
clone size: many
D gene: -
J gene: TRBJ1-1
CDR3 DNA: TGTGCCAGTAGTATGGGCCCGAACACTGAAGCTTTCTTT
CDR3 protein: CASSMGPNTEAFF